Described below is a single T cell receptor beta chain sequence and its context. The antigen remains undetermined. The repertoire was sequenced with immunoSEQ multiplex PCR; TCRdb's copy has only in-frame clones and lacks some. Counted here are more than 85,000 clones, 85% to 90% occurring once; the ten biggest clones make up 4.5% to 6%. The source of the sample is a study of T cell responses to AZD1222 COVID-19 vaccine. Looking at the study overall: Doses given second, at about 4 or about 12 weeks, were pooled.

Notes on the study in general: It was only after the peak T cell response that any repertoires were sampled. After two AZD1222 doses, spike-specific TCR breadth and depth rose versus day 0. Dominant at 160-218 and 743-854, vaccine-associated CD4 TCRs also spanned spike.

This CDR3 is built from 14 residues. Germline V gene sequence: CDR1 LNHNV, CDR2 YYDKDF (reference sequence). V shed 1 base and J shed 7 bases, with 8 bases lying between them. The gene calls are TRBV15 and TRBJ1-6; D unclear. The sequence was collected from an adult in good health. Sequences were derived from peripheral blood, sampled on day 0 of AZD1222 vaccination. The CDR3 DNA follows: TGTGCCACCAGCAGAGTGGACCCCAATTCACCCCTCCACTTT. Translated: CATSRVDPNSPLHF.